The entry below gives a single T cell receptor (beta chain) sequence along with its context. Germline V gene lookup returns CDR1 PRHDT and CDR2 FYEKMQ (reference sequence). Trimming left V 8 bases short and J 0 bases short, with 10 bases between. The CDR3 has 13 residues. The data are from a study of molecular identifiers for immune sequencing clone quantification. TCRdb used MiXCR to reprocess the PCR reads, holding one entry per CDR3 protein. The top ten hold around 0.76% of the sample, which has approximately 500,000 distinct CDR3 sequences, roughly 24% seen once. Using 10%, 30% or 50% RNA, naive CD8 libraries were derived from approximately 20,000 to 980,000 sorted cells.

The receptor was derived from a human donor in good health. Some libraries in this study had Jurkat cell RNA spiked in. The sequenced sample consisted of naive CD8+ T cells from blood, with Jurkat cell RNA spiked in. Subset given: FACS-sorted CD8+CD4-CCR7+CD45RA+ naive T cells. The chain uses TRBV13 and TRBJ1-1, with D unresolved. The CDR3 spells CASRWSLNTEAFF. Written as DNA, the CDR3 is TGTGCCAGCCGTTGGAGCTTGAACACTGAAGCTTTCTTT.